These 16 T cell receptor beta chains share one sample of origin, sequenced in a study of blood T cell repertoires in COVID-19. Profiling relied on immunoSEQ multiplex PCR, and the TCRdb table lists in-frame clones only, not all of them. The sample yields about 200,000 clones, approximately 91% seen once. Specimen: peripheral blood. All receptors come from a man over 45 with COVID-19, enrolled during active disease.

The V gene is TRBV7-8, the J gene TRBJ2-3; 10 bases map to TRBD2. Trimming removed 3 bases from V and 6 bases from J; junction bases left unmatched: 12. The CDR3 has 17 residues. CDR1 and CDR2 from the germline V gene are SGHVS and FQNEAQ. In DNA, the CDR3 is TGTGCCAGCAGCTTCGTAGCGGGGGGCCGTCGGTCGGATACGCAGTATTTT. This codes for CASSFVAGGRRSDTQYF.

The CDR3 loop is CASSPHMGTSGREQYF. The DNA of the CDR3 is TGTGCCAGCAGCCCCCATATGGGGACTAGCGGTCGCGAGCAGTACTTC. The chain recombines TRBV7-2 with TRBJ2-7, with 11 bases matching TRBD2. CDR3 size: 16 residues. CDR1 is SGHTA, CDR2 FQGNSA, per germline. V gave up 5 bases and J gave up 6 bases; unmatched junction bases: 12.

This chain links TRBV6-2 or TRBV6-3 with TRBJ2-1; 12 bases fit TRBD1. Germline lookup yields CDR1 MNHEY and CDR2 SVGEGT. V was clipped by 1 base and J by 1 base; unmatched bases: 8. The CDR3 runs to 19 residues. The CDR3 sequence is CASSYLRDRGLGSYNEQFF. The CDR3 DNA is TGTGCCAGCAGTTACTTAAGGGACAGGGGGCTGGGATCCTACAATGAGCAGTTCTTC.

This clone was recorded only once. The chain carries TRBV4-1 and TRBJ2-3; the match to TRBD2 covers 10 bases. Germline assignment: CDR1 MGHRA and CDR2 YSYEKL. The CDR3 spans 18 residues. Germline trimming cut 0 bases from V and 4 bases from J; bases unmatched to any gene: 10. The CDR3 DNA reads TGCGCCAGCAGCCAAGATTTGTCGAGCGGGGGGGTGTCAGATACGCAGTATTTT. It specifies CASSQDLSSGGVSDTQYF.

The rearrangement joins TRBV25-1 to TRBJ2-5; D is possibly TRBD1 (6 bases). CDR1 is MGHDK, CDR2 SYGVNS, per germline. Trimming cost V 0 bases and J 4 bases, with 18 bases left between them. This CDR3 has 17 amino acids. CDR3 sequence (DNA): TGTGCCAGCAGTGAATATGCTGGGACACCCTCCAGAGAGACCCAGTACTTC. Its protein is CASSEYAGTPSRETQYF.

The gene calls are TRBV5-1 and TRBJ2-5; D gene uncertain. This CDR3 has 17 residues. CDR1 SGHRS and CDR2 YFSETQ come from the germline V gene. Trimming removed 6 bases at V and 3 bases at J, with 24 bases between. This CDR3 is CASTPRVLGQPKETQYF. CDR3 in DNA: TGCGCCAGCACTCCACGAGTTCTGGGCCAACCTAAAGAGACCCAGTACTTC.

The genes are TRBV18 and TRBJ2-7; D is uncertain. CDR1 and CDR2 from the germline V gene are KGHSH and LQKENI. Between the trimmed V and J ends, which lost 2 bases and 0 bases, there was a span of 8 bases. This CDR3 comprises 14 residues. CDR3 coding DNA: TGTGCCAGCTCACCATCTGCAGGCTCCTACGAGCAGTACTTC. It translates to CASSPSAGSYEQYF.

Regarding this clone: In the same sample, other DNA sequences code for this CDR3. The V and J genes are TRBV5-1 and TRBJ2-7, with TRBD2 matching 7 bases. Germline V gene data show CDR1 as SGHRS and CDR2 as YFSETQ. V lost 2 bases to trimming and J lost 0 bases; unmatched junction nucleotides: 2. This CDR3 is built from 14 residues. DNA for the CDR3: TGCGCCAGCAGCTTAGGCGGGAGCTCCTACGAGCAGTACTTC. Translated, it gives CASSLGGSSYEQYF. The whole variable domain, filled in from reference TRBV5-1 and TRBJ2-7, reads KAGVTQTPRYLIKTRGQQVTLSCSPISGHRSVSWYQQTPGQGLQFLFEYFSETQRNKGNFPGRFSGRQFSNSRSEMNVSTLELGDSALYLCASSLGGSSYEQYFGPGTRLTVT.

CDR3 sequence: CASSQEGRSAGELFF. As DNA, the CDR3 is TGCGCCAGCAGCCAAGAGGGGAGATCGGCCGGGGAGCTGTTTTTT. V and J are TRBV4-3 and TRBJ2-2, with TRBD2 as a possible D gene (5 bases). Germline values: CDR1 LGHNA, CDR2 YSLEER. Between the trimmed V and J ends, which lost 0 bases and 6 bases, there was a span of 11 bases. This CDR3 is built from 15 residues.

V and J are TRBV9 and TRBJ1-1; D may be TRBD1 (5 bases). From germline, CDR1 is SGDLS and CDR2 YYNGEE. The CDR3 is 16 amino acids. Trimming removed 0 bases at V and 0 bases at J, with 12 bases between. CDR3 residues: CASSVGRDSLNTEAFF. The CDR3 DNA reads as TGTGCCAGCAGCGTAGGGAGAGACAGCTTGAACACTGAAGCTTTCTTT. The full variable domain, in which reference TRBV9 and TRBJ1-1 provide the parts outside the CDR3, is DSGVTQTPKHLITATGQRVTLRCSPRSGDLSVYWYQQSLDQGLQFLIQYYNGEERAKGNILERFSAQQFPDLHSELNLSSLELGDSALYFCASSVGRDSLNTEAFFGQGTRLTVV.

The V gene is TRBV6-5, the J gene TRBJ2-1; a possible D gene is TRBD2 (6 bases). Trimming took 4 bases from V and 7 from J, leaving 14 bases between them. This CDR3 comprises 14 residues. Germline CDR1 and CDR2: MNHEY and SVGAGI. CDR3 sequence: CASSSEKGRNEQFF. CDR3 bases: TGTGCCAGCAGTTCCGAAAAGGGGAGGAATGAGCAGTTCTTC.

This clone occurred a few times. The genes are TRBV7-8 and TRBJ2-2; 8 bases align to TRBD2. The CDR3 is 15 amino acids. Germline V gene lookup returns CDR1 SGHVS and CDR2 FQNEAQ. After removal of 5 bases from V and 3 bases from J, the junction contained 5 bases not matched to a gene. The CDR3 sequence is CASSLAGGDTGELFF. The CDR3 nucleotides are TGTGCCAGCAGCCTCGCGGGGGGAGACACCGGGGAGCTGTTTTTT.

This clone was picked up many times. CDR3 sequence: CATSRARLANPYEQYF. The DNA for the CDR3 is TGTGCCACCAGCAGAGCACGACTAGCCAACCCCTACGAGCAGTACTTC. V usage is TRBV15 and J usage is TRBJ2-7, with TRBD2 identical over 7 bases. This CDR3 has 16 residues. Per the germline V gene, CDR1 is LNHNV and CDR2 is YYDKDF (reference sequence). The ends lost 1 base at V and 2 bases at J; junction bases unmatched: 8.

This clone was seen just once. The chain couples TRBV3-1 (or the pseudogene TRBV3-2) to TRBJ2-7; a possible D gene is TRBD1 (6 bases). The V end lost 4 bases, the J end lost 4 bases, and 11 bases lay between the germline ends. The CDR3 is 13 residues long. Germline CDR1 reads LGHDT; CDR2 reads YNNKEL (reference sequence). This chain's CDR3 is CASSRGQNYEQYF. In nucleotides, the CDR3 is TGTGCCAGCAGCCGCGGACAGAATTACGAGCAGTACTTC.

The chain joins TRBV6-4 to TRBJ2-2; 8 bases are shared with TRBD1. Unmatched junction bases numbered 2, after V lost 4 bases and J lost 1 base. This CDR3 spans 15 amino acids. The germline V gene encodes CDR1 MRHNA and CDR2 SNTAGT. This CDR3 reads CASSVGTGNTGELFF. For the CDR3, the DNA is TGTGCCAGCAGTGTGGGGACAGGGAACACCGGGGAGCTGTTTTTT.

The chain couples TRBV6-5 to TRBJ2-3; the match to TRBD1 covers 8 bases. Germline assignment: CDR1 MNHEY and CDR2 SVGAGI. This CDR3 comprises 14 residues. V lost 5 bases, J lost 4 bases, and 5 bases stayed unmatched. This CDR3 reads CASSIQTGADTQYF. The CDR3 coding sequence is TGTGCCAGCAGTATTCAGACAGGGGCAGATACGCAGTATTTT.